Described below is a single T cell receptor (beta chain) sequence and its context. The antigen remains undetermined. The sample originates from a study of shared clonotypes between healthy human individuals. Study observations and caveats: Relative to clonotypes present in all four donors, those not shared had lower generation probabilities. Estimated richness was generally greater in naive than memory subsets.

The authors distributed each subset's genomic DNA evenly over several immunoSEQ plates. The table came from immunoSEQ multiplex PCR; TCRdb's copy has only in-frame clones and leaves some out. This repertoire shows over a million clones, roughly 96% found once; its top ten account for about 1%. Unmatched junction bases numbered 8, after V lost 4 bases and J lost 4 bases. Germline V CDR1 and CDR2: LNHDA, SQIVND (reference sequence). The CDR3 covers 16 residues. This clonotype was obtained from a man younger than 45 in good health. The sequencing sample was made of naive CD4+ T cells sorted from blood. The subset is: CD45RA+ positively selected. The rearrangement uses TRBV19 and TRBJ2-3, with TRBD2 matching 10 bases. CDR3: CASSTHSGRIPDTQYF. CDR3 in DNA: TGTGCCAGTAGTACCCATAGCGGGAGGATCCCAGATACGCAGTATTTT.